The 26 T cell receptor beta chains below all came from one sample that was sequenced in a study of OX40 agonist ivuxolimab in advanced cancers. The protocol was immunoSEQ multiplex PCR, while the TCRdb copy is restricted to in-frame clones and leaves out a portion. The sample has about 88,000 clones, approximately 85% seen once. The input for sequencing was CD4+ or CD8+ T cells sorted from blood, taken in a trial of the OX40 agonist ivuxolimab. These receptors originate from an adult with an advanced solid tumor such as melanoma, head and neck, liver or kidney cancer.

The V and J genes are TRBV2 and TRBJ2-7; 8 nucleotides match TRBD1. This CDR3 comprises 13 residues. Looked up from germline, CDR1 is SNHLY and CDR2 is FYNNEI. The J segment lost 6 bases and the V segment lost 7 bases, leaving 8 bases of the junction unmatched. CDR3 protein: CASNRQGAGEQYF. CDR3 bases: TGTGCCAGCAACCGCCAGGGGGCGGGCGAGCAGTACTTC.

In nucleotides, the CDR3 is TGTGCCAGCAGCCCGACAGACAGGGGGACTGAAAAACTGTTTTTT. Translated: CASSPTDRGTEKLFF. This chain links TRBV4-2 with TRBJ1-4, with 9 positions matching TRBD1. Germline lookup yields CDR1 LGHNA and CDR2 YNFKEQ. This CDR3 region has 15 residues. Unmatched junction bases numbered 7, after V lost 4 bases and J lost 7 bases.

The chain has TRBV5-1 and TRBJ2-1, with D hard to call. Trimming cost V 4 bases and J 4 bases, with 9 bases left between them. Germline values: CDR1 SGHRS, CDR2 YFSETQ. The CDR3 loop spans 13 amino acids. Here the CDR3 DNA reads TGCGCCAGCAGCCTCATTAATTACAATGAGCAGTTCTTC. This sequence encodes CASSLINYNEQFF.

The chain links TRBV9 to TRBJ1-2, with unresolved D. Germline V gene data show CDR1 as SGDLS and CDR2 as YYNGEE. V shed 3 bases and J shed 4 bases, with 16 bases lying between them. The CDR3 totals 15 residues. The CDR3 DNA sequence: TGTGCCAGCAGCGAGGACGTCAATGTGGGCTATGGCTACACCTTC. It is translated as CASSEDVNVGYGYTF. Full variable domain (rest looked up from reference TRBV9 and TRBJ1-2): DSGVTQTPKHLITATGQRVTLRCSPRSGDLSVYWYQQSLDQGLQFLIQYYNGEERAKGNILERFSAQQFPDLHSELNLSSLELGDSALYFCASSEDVNVGYGYTFGSGTRLTVV.

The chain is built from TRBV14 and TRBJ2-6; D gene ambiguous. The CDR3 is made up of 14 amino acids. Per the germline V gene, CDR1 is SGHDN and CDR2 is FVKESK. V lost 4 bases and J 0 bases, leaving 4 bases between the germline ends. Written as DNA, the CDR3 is TGTGCCAGCAGCCTCAGCTCTGGGGCCAACGTCCTGACTTTC. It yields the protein CASSLSSGANVLTF.

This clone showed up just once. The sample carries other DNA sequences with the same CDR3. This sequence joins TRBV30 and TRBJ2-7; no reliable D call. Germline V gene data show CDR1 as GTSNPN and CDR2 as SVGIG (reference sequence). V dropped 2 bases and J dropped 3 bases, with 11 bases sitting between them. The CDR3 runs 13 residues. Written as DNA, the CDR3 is TGTGCCTGGAGTCCTAGGGATCTCTACGAGCAGTACTTC. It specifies CAWSPRDLYEQYF.

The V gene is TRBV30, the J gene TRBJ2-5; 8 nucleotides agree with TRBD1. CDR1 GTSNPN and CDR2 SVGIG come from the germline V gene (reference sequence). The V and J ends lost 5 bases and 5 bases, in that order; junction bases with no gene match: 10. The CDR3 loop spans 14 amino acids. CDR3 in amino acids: CAWGGTGGGETQYF. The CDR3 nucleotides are TGTGCCTGGGGTGGGACAGGAGGGGGCGAGACCCAGTACTTC. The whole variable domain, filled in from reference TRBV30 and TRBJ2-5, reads SQTIHQWPATLVQPVGSPLSLECTVEGTSNPNLYWYRQAAGRGLQLLFYSVGIGQISSEVPQNLSASRPQDRQFILSSKKLLLSDSGFYLCAWGGTGGGETQYFGPGTRLLVL.

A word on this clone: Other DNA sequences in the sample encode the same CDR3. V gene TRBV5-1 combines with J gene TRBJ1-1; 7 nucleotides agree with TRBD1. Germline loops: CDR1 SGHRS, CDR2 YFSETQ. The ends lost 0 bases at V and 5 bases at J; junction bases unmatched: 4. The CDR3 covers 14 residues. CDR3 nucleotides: TGCGCCAGCAGCTTGGAACAGGGGAGGACTGAAGCTTTCTTT. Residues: CASSLEQGRTEAFF.

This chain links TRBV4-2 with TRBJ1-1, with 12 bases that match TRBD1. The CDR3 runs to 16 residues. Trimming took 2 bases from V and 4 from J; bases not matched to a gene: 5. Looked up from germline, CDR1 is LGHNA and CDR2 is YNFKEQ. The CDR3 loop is CASSQPGQGAGTEAFF. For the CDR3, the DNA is TGTGCCAGCAGCCAACCGGGACAGGGGGCCGGCACTGAAGCTTTCTTT.

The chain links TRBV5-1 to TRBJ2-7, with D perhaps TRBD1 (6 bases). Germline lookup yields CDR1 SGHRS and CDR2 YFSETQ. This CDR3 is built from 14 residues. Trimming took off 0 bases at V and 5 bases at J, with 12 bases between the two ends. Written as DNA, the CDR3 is TGCGCCAGCAGCTTGGGAGGACAGAAGAACGAGCAGTACGTC. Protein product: CASSLGGQKNEQYV.

CDR3 loop: CASSDGGQGYNSPLHF. The CDR3 DNA is TGTGCCAGCAGTGATGGCGGTCAGGGCTATAATTCACCCCTCCACTTT. The chain is built from TRBV25-1 and TRBJ1-6; D might be TRBD1 (5 bases). The CDR3 is made up of 16 amino acids. V lost 3 bases and J lost 3, with 12 bases in between. CDR1 is MGHDK, CDR2 SYGVNS, per germline.

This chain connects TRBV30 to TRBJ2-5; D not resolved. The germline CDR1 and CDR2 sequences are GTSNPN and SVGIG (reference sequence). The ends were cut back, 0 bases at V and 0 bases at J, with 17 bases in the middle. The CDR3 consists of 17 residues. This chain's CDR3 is CAWSVLATVGYQETQYF. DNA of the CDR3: TGTGCCTGGAGTGTACTTGCGACCGTAGGGTACCAAGAGACCCAGTACTTC.

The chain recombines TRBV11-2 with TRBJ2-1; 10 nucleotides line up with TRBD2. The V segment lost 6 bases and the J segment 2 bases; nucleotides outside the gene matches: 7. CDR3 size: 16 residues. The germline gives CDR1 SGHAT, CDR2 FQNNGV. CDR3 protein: CASRGIAGGPYNEQFF. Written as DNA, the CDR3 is TGTGCCAGCAGGGGGATAGCGGGGGGACCCTACAATGAGCAGTTCTTC.

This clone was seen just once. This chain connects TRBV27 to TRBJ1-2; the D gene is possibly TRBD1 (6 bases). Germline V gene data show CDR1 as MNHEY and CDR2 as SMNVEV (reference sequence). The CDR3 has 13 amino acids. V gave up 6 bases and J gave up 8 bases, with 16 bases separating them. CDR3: CASRVTGGLGYTF. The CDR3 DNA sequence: TGTGCCAGCAGAGTTACTGGGGGCTTAGGCTACACCTTC.

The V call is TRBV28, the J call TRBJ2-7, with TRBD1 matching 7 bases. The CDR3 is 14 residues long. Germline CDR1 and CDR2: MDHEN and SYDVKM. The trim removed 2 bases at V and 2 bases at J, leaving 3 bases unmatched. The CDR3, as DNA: TGTGCCAGCAGTTTAGGGACAGCGACCTACGAGCAGTACTTC. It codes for CASSLGTATYEQYF. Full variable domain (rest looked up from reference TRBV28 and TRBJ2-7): DVKVTQSSRYLVKRTGEKVFLECVQDMDHENMFWYRQDPGLGLRLIYFSYDVKMKEKGDIPEGYSVSREKKERFSLILESASTNQTSMYLCASSLGTATYEQYFGPGTRLTVT.

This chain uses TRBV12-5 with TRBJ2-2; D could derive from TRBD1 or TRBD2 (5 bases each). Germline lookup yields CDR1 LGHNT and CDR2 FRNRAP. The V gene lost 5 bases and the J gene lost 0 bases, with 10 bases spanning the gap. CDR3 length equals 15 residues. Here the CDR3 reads CASGTGTANTGELFF. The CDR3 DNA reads TGTGCTAGTGGTACCGGGACCGCGAACACCGGGGAGCTGTTTTTT.

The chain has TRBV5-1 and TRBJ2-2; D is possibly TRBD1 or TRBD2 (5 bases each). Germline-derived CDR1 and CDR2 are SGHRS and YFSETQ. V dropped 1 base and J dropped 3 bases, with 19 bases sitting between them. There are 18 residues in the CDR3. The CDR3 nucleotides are TGCGCCAGCAGCTTGAGTCATGGGGGAGCGTGGGACACCGGGGAGCTGTTTTTT. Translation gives CASSLSHGGAWDTGELFF.

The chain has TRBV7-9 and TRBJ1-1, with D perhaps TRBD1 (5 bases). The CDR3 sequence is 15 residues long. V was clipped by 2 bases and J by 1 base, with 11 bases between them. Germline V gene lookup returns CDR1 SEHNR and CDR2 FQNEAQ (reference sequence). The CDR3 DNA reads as TGTGCCAGCAGCTTACAGGGTTGGAAGAACACTGAAGCTTTCTTT. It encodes CASSLQGWKNTEAFF.

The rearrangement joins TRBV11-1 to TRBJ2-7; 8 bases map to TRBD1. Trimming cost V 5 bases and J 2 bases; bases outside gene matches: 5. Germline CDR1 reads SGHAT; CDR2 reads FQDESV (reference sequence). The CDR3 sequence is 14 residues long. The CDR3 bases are TGTGCCAGCAGCCGGGGACAGGCGGCCTACGAGCAGTACTTC. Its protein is CASSRGQAAYEQYF.

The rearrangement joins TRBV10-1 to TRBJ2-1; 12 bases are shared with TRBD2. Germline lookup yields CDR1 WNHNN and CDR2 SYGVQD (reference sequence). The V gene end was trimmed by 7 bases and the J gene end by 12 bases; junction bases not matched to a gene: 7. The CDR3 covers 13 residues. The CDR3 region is CASTRTSGIGQFF. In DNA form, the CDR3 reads TGCGCCAGCACCCGGACTAGCGGGATAGGGCAGTTCTTC.

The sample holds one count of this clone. CDR3 sequence: CASSRAATSYNEQFF. CDR3 nucleotides: TGCGCCAGCAGCCGAGCGGCTACCTCCTACAATGAGCAGTTCTTC. The chain has TRBV4-3 and TRBJ2-1; D perhaps matches TRBD2 (5 bases). The CDR3 totals 15 residues. V was shortened by 4 bases and J by 0 bases, with 10 bases between the two germline ends. The germline CDR1 and CDR2 sequences are LGHNA and YSLEER.

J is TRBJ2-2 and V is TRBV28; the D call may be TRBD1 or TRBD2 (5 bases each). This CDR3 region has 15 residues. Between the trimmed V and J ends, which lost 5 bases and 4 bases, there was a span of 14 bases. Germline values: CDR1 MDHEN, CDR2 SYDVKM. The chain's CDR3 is CASSRPGRGTGELFF. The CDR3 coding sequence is TGTGCCAGCAGTCGACCAGGGAGAGGCACCGGGGAGCTGTTTTTT.

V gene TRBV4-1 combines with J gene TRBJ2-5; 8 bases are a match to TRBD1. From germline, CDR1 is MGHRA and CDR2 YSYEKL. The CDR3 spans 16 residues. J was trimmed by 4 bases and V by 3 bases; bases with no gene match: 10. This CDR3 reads CASSQIGGRGRETQYF. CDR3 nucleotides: TGCGCCAGCAGCCAGATCGGAGGCAGGGGGCGAGAGACCCAGTACTTC.

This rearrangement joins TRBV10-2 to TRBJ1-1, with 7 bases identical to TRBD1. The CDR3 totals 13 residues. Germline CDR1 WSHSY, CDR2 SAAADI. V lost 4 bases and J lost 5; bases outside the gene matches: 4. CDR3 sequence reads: CASSGQGRTEAFF. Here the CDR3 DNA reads TGCGCCAGCAGTGGACAGGGTAGAACTGAAGCTTTCTTT.

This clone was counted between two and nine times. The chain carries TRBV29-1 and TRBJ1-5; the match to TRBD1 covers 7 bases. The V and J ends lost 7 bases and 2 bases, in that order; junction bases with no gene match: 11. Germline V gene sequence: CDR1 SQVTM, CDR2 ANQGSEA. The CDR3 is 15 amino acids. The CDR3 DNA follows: TGCAGCGAGCGGGGGGACAGCGGGCGCAATCAGCCCCAGCATTTT. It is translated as CSERGDSGRNQPQHF.

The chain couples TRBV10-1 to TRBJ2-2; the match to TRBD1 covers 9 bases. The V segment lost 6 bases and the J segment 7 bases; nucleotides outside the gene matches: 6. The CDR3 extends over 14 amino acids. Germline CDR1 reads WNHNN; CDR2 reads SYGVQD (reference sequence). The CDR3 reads CASSRDRAVGELFF. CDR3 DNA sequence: TGCGCCAGCAGCCGGGACAGGGCGGTCGGGGAGCTGTTTTTT.